Reported below is one T cell receptor beta chain. Sequenced by immunoSEQ multiplex PCR; TCRdb stores in-frame clones only, minus some. The data show approximately 160,000 clones, with 80% to 95% seen just once and roughly 2.1% held by the top ten. The V end lost 1 base, the J end lost 1 base, and 10 bases lay between the germline ends. This CDR3 is 15 amino acids long. Germline CDR1 and CDR2: LGHNA and YSLEER. This sample was included in a study of blood T cell repertoires in COVID-19. Study as a whole: From the United States, Italy and Spain came samples of acute and convalescent COVID-19. T cells, B-cell-depleted T cells, or PBMCs provided the cDNA or gDNA that served as material.

A Seattle source enrolled patients during active infection and followed them longitudinally. Material for sequencing was peripheral blood. The TCR sequence derives from a woman aged 60 to 75 with COVID-19, enrolled during active disease. The V and J genes are TRBV4-3 and TRBJ1-2; D is uncertain. In nucleotides, the CDR3 is TGCGCCAGCAGCCAAGTTCTTGCAGTTAACTATGGCTACACCTTC. This codes for CASSQVLAVNYGYTF.